Below, 28 T cell receptor beta chains from the same sample are listed, as sequenced in a study of cytomegalovirus exposure and HLA in healthy donors (dated by TCRdb to the late 2010s). Libraries were constructed by the immunoSEQ multiplex PCR assay. For the multiplex PCR, a mixture combining 60 forward primers for TCR Vbeta segments and 13 reverse primers for TCR Jbeta segments was used. What TCRdb holds here is the immuneACCESS table cut down to in-frame rearrangements. Part of the clones is not present; checked against another copy, under half of the missing clones reflect an unresolved V gene, and the others are unexplained. The sample table records 95,000 to 150,000 clones. The ten largest account for 3.6% of the sample. Sequencing used PBMCs. The receptors originated from a man between 18 and 29 years old in good health and CMV-seronegative.

V usage is TRBV7-2 and J usage is TRBJ1-4, with D unclear. Looked up from germline, CDR1 is SGHTA and CDR2 is FQGNSA. CDR3 length: 14 residues. The V and J ends lost 0 bases and 3 bases respectively, with 5 bases between them. The CDR3, as DNA: TGTGCCAGCAGCTTAGCGCAGGCTAATGAAAAACTGTTTTTT. Translating gives CASSLAQANEKLFF.

The chain combines TRBV5-6 with TRBJ1-4; D gene unclear. CDR3 length: 14 residues. V was shortened by 2 bases and J by 0 bases, with 5 bases between the two germline ends. CDR1 is SGHDT, CDR2 YYEEEE, per germline. The CDR3 loop is CASSFPSTNEKLFF. For the CDR3, the DNA is TGTGCCAGCAGCTTCCCATCAACTAATGAAAAACTGTTTTTT.

The J gene is TRBJ1-2, the V gene TRBV5-1, with D possibly TRBD1 on 5 matching bases. Trimming removed 4 bases at V and 8 bases at J, with 24 bases between. CDR1 and CDR2 from the germline V gene are SGHRS and YFSETQ. CDR3 length: 16 residues. The CDR3 DNA reads as TGCGCCAGCAGCCAAGGGGCCAGGGTCTGGTCTCAGGGCTACACCTTC. Its protein product is CASSQGARVWSQGYTF.

This chain joins TRBV9 and TRBJ2-3, with D perhaps matching TRBD1 (6 bases). CDR3 length: 12 amino acids. Per germline, CDR1 SGDLS and CDR2 YYNGEE. The ends were cut back, 0 bases at V and 11 bases at J, with 10 bases in the middle. Here the CDR3 DNA reads TGTGCCAGCAGCGTAGAGGGACAAGGGCAGTATTTT. It encodes CASSVEGQGQYF.

V is TRBV4-1 and J is TRBJ2-5, with a weak D call TRBD1 (5 bases). The closer fit of TRBJ2-7 to the DNA end suggests the J call may be wrong. The CDR3 sequence is 14 residues long. Germline lookup yields CDR1 MGHRA and CDR2 YSYEKL. CDR3 nucleotide sequence: TGCGCCAGCAGCCAAGACAGGGCGGTGGGCGAGCAGTACTTC. It encodes CASSQDRAVGEQYF.

DNA of the CDR3: TGTGCCACCAGCAGAGACCACGACTCTACACAAGAGACCCAGTACTTC. This gives the protein CATSRDHDSTQETQYF. This chain uses TRBV15 with TRBJ2-5; D is uncertain. The CDR3 covers 16 residues. The V and J ends lost 0 bases and 2 bases respectively, with 13 bases between them. CDR1 LNHNV and CDR2 YYDKDF come from the germline V gene (reference sequence).

The gene calls are TRBV7-2 and TRBJ1-5; maybe TRBD1 (6 bases). V shed 4 bases and J shed 7 bases, with 17 bases lying between them. CDR1 SGHTA and CDR2 FQGNSA come from the germline V gene. This CDR3 is built from 15 residues. The CDR3 nucleotides are TGTGCCAGCAGCTCCTCGGGGGGGCGCGTGCAGCCCCAGCATTTT. Translating it yields CASSSSGGRVQPQHF.

The chain uses TRBV19 and TRBJ2-7; D may be TRBD1 (6 bases). V lost 5 bases, J lost 7 bases, and 21 bases lay in between. The CDR3 length is 15 residues. Germline CDR1 is LNHDA and CDR2 is SQIVND (reference sequence). The CDR3 loop reads CASSRYEDRPTEQYF. In DNA form, the CDR3 reads TGTGCCAGTAGTCGATACGAGGACAGACCTACGGAGCAGTACTTC.

The chain combines TRBV7-9 with TRBJ1-2; D remains unclear. The CDR3 extends over 17 amino acids. CDR1 SEHNR and CDR2 FQNEAQ come from the germline V gene (reference sequence). V shed 10 bases and J shed 4 bases, with 28 bases lying between them. DNA of the CDR3: TGTGCCAACTTGGAACTAGGTGAGGGAACTCGTTCCTATGGCTACACCTTC. This codes for CANLELGEGTRSYGYTF.

The rearrangement links TRBV2 to TRBJ1-5; 7 bases match TRBD1. The CDR3 loop spans 14 amino acids. CDR1 SNHLY and CDR2 FYNNEI come from the germline V gene. J gave up 2 bases and V 7 bases, and 5 bases lay outside the gene matches. The CDR3 region is CASTRQGGNQPQHF. For the CDR3, the DNA is TGTGCCAGCACAAGACAGGGTGGCAATCAGCCCCAGCATTTT.

The chain uses TRBV28 and TRBJ2-7, with TRBD1 matching 9 bases. CDR3 size: 14 residues. Trimming took 3 bases from V and 6 from J; bases not matched to a gene: 6. Per germline, CDR1 MDHEN and CDR2 SYDVKM. CDR3 coding DNA: TGTGCCAGCAGTTTTCGGACAGGGGACGGCGAGCAGTACTTC. Translating gives CASSFRTGDGEQYF.

V is TRBV6-5 and J is TRBJ2-3; D perhaps matches TRBD1 (5 bases). Germline V lookup: CDR1 MNHEY, CDR2 SVGAGI. The CDR3 runs 12 residues. V lost 10 bases and J lost 5, with 13 bases in between. The CDR3 sequence is CATRQSGDTQYF. The CDR3, as DNA: TGTGCCACGCGACAGTCCGGAGATACGCAGTATTTT.

The chain links TRBV11-2 to TRBJ2-5, with 8 bases lining up with TRBD1. The CDR3 spans 16 residues. V shed 5 bases, J shed 5 bases, and the junction held 13 bases outside the gene matches. CDR1 and CDR2 (germline): SGHAT, FQNNGV. Here the CDR3 reads CASSTFGQGAPETQYF. In DNA form, the CDR3 reads TGTGCCAGCAGCACCTTCGGCCAGGGGGCGCCGGAGACCCAGTACTTC. The whole variable domain, remainder taken from reference TRBV11-2 and TRBJ2-5, is EAGVAQSPRYKIIEKRQSVAFWCNPISGHATLYWYQQILGQGPKLLIQFQNNGVVDDSQLPKDRFSAERLKGVDSTLKIQPAKLEDSAVYLCASSTFGQGAPETQYFGPGTRLLVL.

The J gene is TRBJ1-4, the V gene TRBV28; D possibly corresponds to TRBD1 (6 bases). The V end was cut by 10 bases, the J end by 5 bases, with 17 bases between. In germline, CDR1 is MDHEN, CDR2 SYDVKM. This CDR3 is built from 14 residues. The CDR3 here is CAIHLTGPNEKLFF. The CDR3 DNA follows: TGTGCCATCCACCTAACAGGGCCGAATGAAAAACTGTTTTTT.

This sequence joins TRBV6-1 and TRBJ2-5, with 7 bases matching TRBD2. The CDR3 spans 14 residues. Losses at the gene ends were 4 bases for V and 2 bases for J; bases not matched to a gene: 4. CDR1 and CDR2 (germline): MNHNS, SASEGT. CDR3 DNA: TGTGCCAGCAGTGCCGCTAGCGGACAAGAGACCCAGTACTTC. It is translated as CASSAASGQETQYF.

The J gene is TRBJ1-1, the V gene TRBV19, with D perhaps matching TRBD1 (5 bases). This CDR3 is 12 amino acids long. From germline, CDR1 is LNHDA and CDR2 SQIVND (reference sequence). The germline V and J ends were trimmed by 5 bases and 9 bases, with 13 bases remaining between them. The CDR3, as DNA: TGTGCCAGTAGTCCACGACAGACCCAAGCTTTCTTT. Protein product: CASSPRQTQAFF.

The chain combines TRBV9 with TRBJ1-3; D is undetermined. The CDR3 totals 14 residues. V dropped 3 bases and J dropped 9 bases, with 16 bases sitting between them. Germline V gene sequence: CDR1 SGDLS, CDR2 YYNGEE. This CDR3 reads CASSGNIAASTIYF. The CDR3 DNA reads as TGTGCCAGCAGCGGGAACATAGCCGCCAGCACCATATATTTT.

V is TRBV7-9 and J is TRBJ2-1, with TRBD1 matching 11 bases. The CDR3 covers 15 residues. CDR1 is SEHNR, CDR2 FQNEAQ, per germline (reference sequence). V was pared by 5 bases and J by 7 bases, with 7 bases of the junction left unmatched. The CDR3 bases are TGTGCCAGCAGCCGCTGGGACAGGGGGAAAAATGAGCAGTTCTTC. Its protein product is CASSRWDRGKNEQFF.

This chain uses TRBV5-8 with TRBJ1-2, with 8 positions matching TRBD1. CDR1 and CDR2 from the germline V gene are SGHTS and YDEGEE. The CDR3 loop spans 15 amino acids. V shed 0 bases and J 5 bases; nucleotides not matched to a gene: 6. CDR3 sequence: CASSLAPGGRYGYTF. The DNA for the CDR3 is TGTGCCAGCAGCTTGGCCCCAGGGGGCCGGTATGGCTACACCTTC.

The chain links TRBV10-2 to TRBJ1-5; TRBD1 agrees at 10 bases. Looked up from germline, CDR1 is WSHSY and CDR2 is SAAADI. The CDR3 covers 16 residues. With V trimmed by 3 bases and J by 2 bases, 4 bases remained unmatched. In DNA, the CDR3 is TGCGCCAGCAGTGAAGTGGGGACAGGGGGCAATCAGCCCCAGCATTTT. Protein sequence: CASSEVGTGGNQPQHF.

The chain combines TRBV7-8 with TRBJ1-1; 7 bases are a match to TRBD1. The length of the CDR3 is 13 residues. V lost 5 bases, J lost 10 bases, and 10 bases stayed unmatched. Germline V CDR1 and CDR2: SGHVS, FQNEAQ. For the CDR3, the DNA is TGTGCCAGCAGCCCGGGACAGTCACTGGGAGCTTTCTTT. Translating it yields CASSPGQSLGAFF.

The V gene is TRBV5-1, the J gene TRBJ1-3; TRBD1 is a possible D gene (5 bases). Germline lookup yields CDR1 SGHRS and CDR2 YFSETQ. The ends were cut back, 0 bases at V and 0 bases at J, with 16 bases in the middle. There are 18 residues in the CDR3. The CDR3 DNA follows: TGCGCCAGCAGCTTGGATGGGCCAGGGCTGAACTCTGGAAACACCATATATTTT. Translating it yields CASSLDGPGLNSGNTIYF.

V and J are TRBV6-5 and TRBJ1-1, with D unresolved. Per germline, CDR1 MNHEY and CDR2 SVGAGI. CDR3 length: 13 residues. V lost 4 bases and J 8 bases, leaving 14 bases between the germline ends. This chain's CDR3 is CASSSPRGREAFF. The CDR3 nucleotides read TGTGCCAGCAGTTCGCCCCGCGGCAGAGAAGCTTTCTTT.

The V gene is TRBV11-2, the J gene TRBJ1-2, with D tentatively TRBD1 (5 bases). Germline CDR1 and CDR2: SGHAT and FQNNGV. The CDR3 runs 15 residues. V lost 3 bases and J lost 1, with 12 bases in between. The chain's CDR3 is CASSLGIDSNYGYTF. The CDR3 DNA reads TGTGCCAGCAGCTTGGGGATCGACAGTAACTATGGCTACACCTTC.

The chain combines TRBV29-1 with TRBJ2-1, with 11 bases aligning to TRBD2. Unmatched junction bases numbered 0, after V lost 2 bases and J lost 3 bases. This CDR3 is 14 amino acids long. Germline loops: CDR1 SQVTM, CDR2 ANQGSEA. The DNA for the CDR3 is TGCAGCGTTGAACTAGCGGGGGGCTACAATGAGCAGTTCTTC. This codes for CSVELAGGYNEQFF.

V is TRBV7-2 and J is TRBJ2-5, with 10 nucleotides matching TRBD2. With V trimmed by 3 bases and J by 5 bases, 3 bases remained unmatched. CDR3 length: 14 amino acids. The V gene's germline CDR1 is SGHTA and CDR2 FQGNSA. In DNA, the CDR3 is TGTGCCAGCAGCTTCGGACTAGCGGATGAGACCCAGTACTTC. Translation: CASSFGLADETQYF.

The V call is TRBV2, the J call TRBJ1-5; 8 bases map to TRBD1. This CDR3 comprises 16 residues. CDR1 and CDR2 from the germline V gene are SNHLY and FYNNEI. After removal of 7 bases from V and 3 bases from J, the junction contained 11 bases not matched to a gene. The DNA for the CDR3 is TGTGCCAGCATGCCGGACAGGGCCGAGTTCAATCAGCCCCAGCATTTT. It is translated as CASMPDRAEFNQPQHF.

This chain uses TRBV18 with TRBJ1-3; 7 bases are shared with TRBD1. The germline V gene has CDR1 KGHSH and CDR2 LQKENI. The J segment lost 4 bases and the V segment lost 3 bases, leaving 6 bases of the junction unmatched. The CDR3 is 15 residues long. The CDR3 sequence: CASSPWAGGGNTIYF. CDR3 nucleotides: TGTGCCAGCTCACCCTGGGCAGGGGGAGGAAACACCATATATTTT.